Listed below are T cell receptor beta chains from one sample, sequenced in a study of T cell changes during pregnancy in multiple sclerosis. TCRdb's table, derived via immunoSEQ multiplex PCR, lists solely in-frame clones and lacks some. The sample consists of under 85,000 clones, around 94% of them appearing once. The material sequenced was peripheral blood, taken in the third trimester of pregnancy. The receptors were sampled from a female donor with multiple sclerosis, enrolled in a pregnancy study. Both conserved end residues are part of each CDR3. A D gene is named only where the DNA matches it firmly. Only part of the rows carry a size: once, few, many, or a class if the clone is expanded.

.	TRBJ1-2	.	TRBV7-2	TGTGCCAGCAGCGAGAGTACTTTATGGGGCTACACCTTC	CASSESTLWGYTF
TRBD2	TRBJ2-3	.	TRBV7-8	TGTGCCAGCATACCCTCCGGGACTAGCGGGGGTTGGACAGATACGCAGTATTTT	CASIPSGTSGGWTDTQYF
.	TRBJ1-2	.	TRBV6-1	TGTGCCAGCAGTGAAGTTACAGCTATCTATGGCTACACCTTC	CASSEVTAIYGYTF
TRBD2	TRBJ2-1	few	TRBV19	TGTGCCAGTAGTATCCGTGCGGGGGGGGGCTACAATGAGCAGTTCTTC	CASSIRAGGGYNEQFF
TRBD1	TRBJ1-3	.	TRBV19	TGTGCCAGTCGGAGACAGGGTACGTCGGATGGAAACACCATATATTTT	CASRRQGTSDGNTIYF
.	TRBJ1-6	.	TRBV9	TGTGCCAGCAGCGTAGGAGGAGATAATTCACCCCTCCACTTT	CASSVGGDNSPLHF
TRBD1	TRBJ2-3	.	TRBV7-9	TGTGCCAGCAGTTACCCCAGGGGGCGGACAGATACGCAGTATTTT	CASSYPRGRTDTQYF
.	TRBJ1-2	once	TRBV11-2	TGTGCCAGCAGCTTAGGAGGTTGGCAGGGGAGTAGCTATGGCTACACCTTC	CASSLGGWQGSSYGYTF
.	TRBJ1-2	.	TRBV11-2	TGTGCCACCGGGACGGAGGGCCTAGGGGACTATGGCTACACCTTC	CATGTEGLGDYGYTF
TRBD2	TRBJ2-4	.	TRBV7-6	TGTGCCAGCAGCTTATTCCTAGCGGGGGGAGGTGTGGCCAAAAACATTCAGTACTTC	CASSLFLAGGGVAKNIQYF
.	TRBJ1-1	.	TRBV5-4	TGTGCCAGCAGCTTGGCCTTGACAGCAATTTCTTGGGGACTAATCTTT	CASSLALTAISWGLIF
TRBD1	TRBJ1-1	few	TRBV29-1	TGCAGCGTTGAGGACAGGGTTCAAAACACTGAAGCTTTCTTT	CSVEDRVQNTEAFF
TRBD2	TRBJ2-5	.	TRBV2	TGTGCCAGCAGGACCGACGGGGGGGAGACCCAGTACTTC	CASRTDGGETQYF
TRBD2	TRBJ2-2	.	TRBV7-2	TGTGCCAGCATTCCGAGCGGGGTCGCAGGGGAGCTGTTTTTT	CASIPSGVAGELFF
.	TRBJ1-1	once	TRBV4-3	TGCGCCAGCAGTACAGGGCAGATCAACACTGAAGCTTTCTTT	CASSTGQINTEAFF
.	TRBJ1-5	.	TRBV6-5	TGTGCCAGCAGTGTATCTCCGGGTTCCAATCAGCCCCAGCATTTT	CASSVSPGSNQPQHF
TRBD2	TRBJ2-3	.	TRBV7-7	TGTGCCAGCAGCCCAGGGGCGGGGGGGGATACGCAGTATTTT	CASSPGAGGDTQYF
.	TRBJ1-2	once	TRBV7-9	TGTGCCAGCAGCCCCCCGGCAGGCGGCTACACCTTC	CASSPPAGGYTF
.	TRBJ2-2	.	TRBV7-9	TGTGCCAGCAGCTTAGTTAACCTTGTAGTTACCGGGGAGCTGTTTTTT	CASSLVNLVVTGELFF
.	TRBJ1-2	.	TRBV19	TGTGCCAGTAGTCCCGGGAGGGTAGGTGGCTACACCTTC	CASSPGRVGGYTF
.	TRBJ1-1	once	TRBV18	TGTGCCAGCTCACCTCTCTGGGCCGGTCCGATGAACACTGAAGCTTTCTTT	CASSPLWAGPMNTEAFF
.	TRBJ1-1	.	TRBV6-5	TGTGCCAGCAGGGCTCCAGCAGGGATTACTGAAGCTTTCTTT	CASRAPAGITEAFF
TRBD1	TRBJ1-5	.	TRBV27	TGTGCCAGCAGTTTAAGGGGGCTCGGACAGCCCCAGCATTTT	CASSLRGLGQPQHF
.	TRBJ2-7	.	TRBV7-6	TGTGCCAGCAGATCCGGGACACGTATGGCGGAGCAGTACTTC	CASRSGTRMAEQYF
.	TRBJ1-4	.	TRBV19	TGTGCCAGTAGTGGCACTCGTGGCGGAAAACTGTTTTTT	CASSGTRGGKLFF
.	TRBJ1-1	.	TRBV7-2	TGTGCCAGCAGCCTCGACAGAGACACTGAAGCTTTCTTT	CASSLDRDTEAFF
.	TRBJ1-4	.	TRBV18	TGTGCCAGCTCACCCGGGGTGGTAGCTAATGAAAAACTGTTTTTT	CASSPGVVANEKLFF
.	TRBJ1-4	.	TRBV20-1	TGCAGTGCCAGGGCTAATGAAAAACTGTTTTTT	CSARANEKLFF
.	TRBJ1-1	.	TRBV2	TGTGCCAGCCGAATTGCAATCGGGAACACTGAAGCTTTCTTT	CASRIAIGNTEAFF
.	TRBJ1-1	.	TRBV6-6	TGTGCCAGCAGTTACCCAGGGGCCCACGCTGAAGCTTTCTTT	CASSYPGAHAEAFF
.	TRBJ1-2	.	TRBV13	TGTGCCAGCAGCTTAGGCAGGGGCAGTCCTTATTATGGCTACACCTTC	CASSLGRGSPYYGYTF
.	TRBJ2-5	.	TRBV7-2	TGTGCCAGCAGCTTAACCACCGCGCAAGAGACCCAGTACTTC	CASSLTTAQETQYF
.	TRBJ1-1	.	TRBV7-9	TGTGCCAGCGATCTAGGGGACTCATGGACTGAAGCTTTCTTT	CASDLGDSWTEAFF
TRBD1	TRBJ2-7	.	TRBV9	TGTGCCAGCAGCCCCCAACAGGGGGCGGAGGAGCAGTACTTC	CASSPQQGAEEQYF
TRBD2	TRBJ2-5	.	TRBV7-3	TGTGCCAGCAGCTTAATAGCGGGGGATCAAGAGACCCAGTACTTC	CASSLIAGDQETQYF
TRBD1	TRBJ2-7	.	TRBV5-8	TGTGCCAGCAGCTTTGGTGGGACAGGGGCTCGCTACGAGCAGTACTTC	CASSFGGTGARYEQYF
TRBD1	TRBJ1-1	.	TRBV29-1	TGCAGCGTAGTTCCGGGACAGGGGATCCCCCGGAACACTGAAGCTTTCTTT	CSVVPGQGIPRNTEAFF
.	TRBJ1-5	.	TRBV7-9	TGTGCCAGCAGCTTGGAGAGTCATCAGCCCCAGCATTTT	CASSLESHQPQHF
.	TRBJ1-1	.	TRBV14	TGTGCCAGCAGCCAATTAGGGGGCACTGAAGCTTTCTTT	CASSQLGGTEAFF
.	TRBJ1-1	.	TRBV6-5	TGTGCCAGCAGTAGGACAGCCGACATGAACACTGAAGCTTTCTTT	CASSRTADMNTEAFF
TRBD2	TRBJ2-7	.	TRBV29-1	TGCAGCGTCGGGACTAGCGGGGGTTACTACGAGCAGTACTTC	CSVGTSGGYYEQYF
.	TRBJ1-2	.	TRBV7-2	TGTGCCAGCAGCTTAGGTAGGACAGTTAACTATGGCTACACCTTC	CASSLGRTVNYGYTF
TRBD1	TRBJ1-2	once	TRBV7-8	TGTGCCAGCAGCTCGACAGGGCTAGATGGCTACACCTTC	CASSSTGLDGYTF
.	TRBJ1-3	.	TRBV7-2	TGTGCCAGCAGCTTAGGGTCGGGATACGGGTCTGGAAACACCATATATTTT	CASSLGSGYGSGNTIYF
TRBD1	TRBJ1-2	.	TRBV6-5	TGTGCCAGCAGTTACGGACAGGGGGCGCGGGGCTACACCTTC	CASSYGQGARGYTF
.	TRBJ2-5	.	TRBV9	TGTGCCAGCAGCGTAGATCCGCCGGGAGCGGCACAAGAGACCCAGTACTTC	CASSVDPPGAAQETQYF
.	TRBJ2-7	.	TRBV18	TGTGCCAGCTCACCCGGGTCCCCCGAGCAGTACTTC	CASSPGSPEQYF
.	TRBJ1-1	few	TRBV21-1	TGTGCCAGCAGCCAACCTGCCCCGAGGGACACTGAAGCTTTCTTT	CASSQPAPRDTEAFF
.	TRBJ2-3	once	TRBV19	TGTGCCAGTAGCTGGGGACAATCCACAGATACGCAGTATTTT	CASSWGQSTDTQYF
TRBD1	TRBJ1-4	.	TRBV2	TGTGCCAGCAAGGCCACAGGGGTGTATGAAAAACTGTTTTTT	CASKATGVYEKLFF
TRBD1	TRBJ2-3	.	TRBV7-2	TGTGCCAGCACCCGAGACAGGGTCCCAGATACGCAGTATTTT	CASTRDRVPDTQYF
.	TRBJ1-3	.	TRBV11-2	TGTGCCAGCAGCCGATCCGACAGGTCCGGAAACACCATATATTTT	CASSRSDRSGNTIYF
.	TRBJ1-2	.	TRBV10-3	TGTGCCATCAGTGGGACCACAGGGAGTGGCTACACCTTC	CAISGTTGSGYTF
TRBD1	TRBJ1-1	.	TRBV23-1	TGCGCCAGCAGTGCCTACTTACTCCCACATGACAGGGTAGATTTCACTGAAGCTTTCTTT	CASSAYLLPHDRVDFTEAFF
.	TRBJ1-2	.	TRBV6-5	TGTGCCAGCAGTTACGGGCAGGGGTCAAAGTATGGCTACACCTTC	CASSYGQGSKYGYTF
.	TRBJ1-4	few	TRBV19	TGTGCCAGTACCGCGAACCCCGGGTCCACGGGAAATGAAAAACTGTTTTTT	CASTANPGSTGNEKLFF